Shown below are 14 T cell receptor beta chains from a single sample sequenced in a study of blood T cell repertoires in COVID-19. Measured with immunoSEQ multiplex PCR; TCRdb has only the in-frame clones, and not every one. The sample consists of just over 300,000 clones, approximately 84% of them appearing once. The source material was PBMCs or T cells enriched from blood (not recorded which). The source of these receptors is a man aged 30 to 39 who had recovered from COVID-19.

V and J are TRBV5-1 and TRBJ2-1; D remains ambiguous. The CDR3 consists of 15 residues. Germline loops: CDR1 SGHRS, CDR2 YFSETQ. The V end was cut by 4 bases, the J end by 0 bases, with 11 bases between. The CDR3 loop reads CASSPQVSSYNEQFF. The CDR3 region has the DNA TGCGCCAGCAGCCCCCAGGTTAGCTCCTACAATGAGCAGTTCTTC. The full variable domain, with the rest looked up from reference TRBV5-1 and TRBJ2-1, is KAGVTQTPRYLIKTRGQQVTLSCSPISGHRSVSWYQQTPGQGLQFLFEYFSETQRNKGNFPGRFSGRQFSNSRSEMNVSTLELGDSALYLCASSPQVSSYNEQFFGPGTRLTVL.

The CDR3 sequence: CASSEGVGGNTIYF. The CDR3, as DNA: TGCGCCAGCAGCGAAGGGGTGGGTGGAAACACCATATATTTT. The rearrangement joins TRBV5-1 to TRBJ1-3; weak D call: TRBD1 (5 bases). The CDR3 spans 14 residues. CDR1 is SGHRS, CDR2 YFSETQ, per germline. With 4 bases removed from V and 3 bases from J, the gap between germline ends came to 11 bases.

The chain joins TRBV4-1 to TRBJ1-1, with a possible D match to TRBD1 (6 bases). This CDR3 has 17 residues. V dropped 3 bases and J dropped 4 bases, with 21 bases sitting between them. Germline CDR1 and CDR2: MGHRA and YSYEKL. The CDR3 coding sequence is TGCGCCAGCAGCCAGATTTTCGGTGGGCAGGGGAGCACTGAAGCTTTCTTT. Its protein product is CASSQIFGGQGSTEAFF.

The chain employs TRBV10-2 and TRBJ1-1, with D perhaps TRBD1 (6 bases). V was shortened by 7 bases and J by 5 bases, with 29 bases between the two germline ends. From germline, CDR1 is WSHSY and CDR2 SAAADI. This CDR3 is 18 amino acids long. The CDR3 nucleotides are TGCGCCAGCACTCCGACCCGAGGGGCAGGGGAGTCGCGAACTGAAGCTTTCTTT. Encoded protein: CASTPTRGAGESRTEAFF.

V and J are TRBV5-1 and TRBJ2-3; D might be TRBD2 (7 bases). CDR3 length equals 15 residues. V gave up 6 bases and J gave up 2 bases, with 16 bases separating them. In germline, CDR1 is SGHRS, CDR2 YFSETQ. The CDR3 loop reads CASTFGGRDTDTQYF. In nucleotides, the CDR3 is TGCGCCAGCACCTTCGGGGGGCGCGACACAGATACGCAGTATTTT.

The chain uses TRBV24-1 and TRBJ2-3; 9 bases fit TRBD1. The CDR3 runs 19 residues. V trimming: 0 bases; J trimming: 3 bases; junction bases outside the gene matches: 12. Germline CDR1 KGHDR, CDR2 SFDVKD. In nucleotides, the CDR3 is TGTGCCACCAGTGATTTGGGACAGGGGCCGCGGATGGGGACAGATACGCAGTATTTT. Translated: CATSDLGQGPRMGTDTQYF.

The V and J genes are TRBV12-5 and TRBJ2-7; 8 bases match TRBD2. The germline V gene has CDR1 LGHNT and CDR2 FRNRAP. The trim removed 3 bases at V and 1 base at J, leaving 2 bases unmatched. CDR3 length: 14 amino acids. CDR3 residues: CASGFQRGSYEQYF. The CDR3 DNA is TGTGCTAGTGGTTTCCAGCGGGGGTCCTACGAGCAGTACTTC.

The chain recombines TRBV14 with TRBJ1-2; 8 nucleotides agree with TRBD1. The V gene's germline CDR1 is SGHDN and CDR2 FVKESK. The CDR3 sequence is 13 residues long. V was pared by 4 bases and J by 5 bases, with 3 bases of the junction left unmatched. CDR3 in amino acids: CASSLGTGYGYTF. The DNA for the CDR3 is TGTGCCAGCAGCCTGGGGACAGGTTATGGCTACACCTTC.

The table lists this clone with a count of one. This rearrangement joins TRBV30 to TRBJ1-5, with D possibly TRBD1 on 5 matching bases. V was clipped by 4 bases and J by 4 bases, with 14 bases between them. This CDR3 comprises 14 residues. From germline, CDR1 is GTSNPN and CDR2 SVGIG (reference sequence). In nucleotides, the CDR3 is TGTGCCTGGAACGTGGGAGGGGTGAATCAGCCCCAGCATTTT. It yields the protein CAWNVGGVNQPQHF.

This chain connects TRBV27 to TRBJ1-2; TRBD1 might be the D (6 bases). CDR1 and CDR2 (germline): MNHEY, SMNVEV (reference sequence). The CDR3 spans 13 residues. The V gene lost 2 bases and the J gene lost 7 bases, with 11 bases spanning the gap. In DNA form, the CDR3 reads TGTGCCAGCAGTTTAGGGGGGGGCGGTGGCTACACCTTC. This gives the protein CASSLGGGGGYTF.

This clone has a single count. The rearrangement joins TRBV2 to TRBJ2-6; D remains unclear. With 6 bases removed from V and 1 base from J, the gap between germline ends came to 13 bases. This CDR3 has 16 amino acids. CDR1 is SNHLY and CDR2 is FYNNEI in the germline V gene. The CDR3 region is CASSASGLSGANVLTF. CDR3 nucleotides: TGTGCCAGCAGCGCCTCGGGTTTATCTGGGGCCAACGTCCTGACTTTC.

The rearrangement uses TRBV7-2 and TRBJ1-6; 7 bases are shared with TRBD1. CDR1 SGHTA and CDR2 FQGNSA come from the germline V gene. The CDR3 consists of 16 residues. V was pared by 1 base and J by 8 bases, with 8 bases of the junction left unmatched. The CDR3 nucleotides read TGTGCCAGCAGCTTAGGGGCTAGGACAGGCCATTCACCCCTCCACTTT. This sequence encodes CASSLGARTGHSPLHF.

V gene TRBV10-1 combines with J gene TRBJ2-1; D may be TRBD2 (6 bases). The germline V and J ends were trimmed by 2 bases and 15 bases, with 11 bases remaining between them. The germline V gene has CDR1 WNHNN and CDR2 SYGVQD (reference sequence). CDR3 length equals 11 residues. The DNA for the CDR3 is TGCGCCAGCAGTGAGACTAGCCGTCCGTTCTTC. Translating it yields CASSETSRPFF.

This clone was seen just once. This chain connects TRBV18 to TRBJ1-4, with 9 bases lining up with TRBD1. This CDR3 is built from 17 residues. Germline loops: CDR1 KGHSH, CDR2 LQKENI. After removal of 6 bases from V and 7 bases from J, the junction contained 15 bases not matched to a gene. CDR3 region: CASSPGQGKIGGEKLFF. In DNA, the CDR3 is TGTGCCAGCTCCCCCGGACAGGGGAAGATTGGTGGTGAAAAACTGTTTTTT.